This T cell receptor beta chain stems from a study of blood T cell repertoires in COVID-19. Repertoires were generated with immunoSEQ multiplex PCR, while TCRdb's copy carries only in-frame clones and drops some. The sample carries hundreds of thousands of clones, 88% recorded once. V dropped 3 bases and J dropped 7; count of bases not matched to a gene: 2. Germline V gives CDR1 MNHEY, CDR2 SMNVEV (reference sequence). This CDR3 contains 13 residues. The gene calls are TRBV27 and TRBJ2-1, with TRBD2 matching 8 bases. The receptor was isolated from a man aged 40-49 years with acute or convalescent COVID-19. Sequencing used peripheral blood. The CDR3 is CASSFGGGNEQFF. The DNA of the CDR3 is TGTGCCAGCAGTTTTGGCGGGGGGAATGAGCAGTTCTTC.